These 29 T cell receptor beta chains were sequenced from one sample in a study of control samples from healthy donors and cancer patients. Assay: immunoSEQ multiplex PCR; the TCRdb copy retains only in-frame clones and omits some. The table lists approximately 86,000 clones, over 65% of them singletons. The sequenced material came from blood. The source is a woman in her 40s in good health.

The chain is built from TRBV21-1 and TRBJ2-7. TRBV21-1 is listed as a pseudogene. The CDR3 extends over 16 amino acids. The CDR3 here is CASSSRIPIRSYEQYF. In nucleotides, the CDR3 is TGTGCCAGCAGCAGCCGGATACCAATACGCTCCTACGAGCAGTACTTC.

The genes are TRBV5-6 and TRBJ1-1; D remains unclear. Germline values: CDR1 SGHDT, CDR2 YYEEEE. V dropped 4 bases and J dropped 8 bases, with 24 bases sitting between them. The CDR3 covers 16 residues. The CDR3 coding sequence is TGTGCCAGCAGCCTCCTAACCCGGGCCCCGTTGGGGGAAGCTTTCTTT. This translates into CASSLLTRAPLGEAFF. Drawing the rest from reference TRBV5-6 and TRBJ1-1, the complete variable domain is DAGVTQSPTHLIKTRGQQVTLRCSPKSGHDTVSWYQQALGQGPQFIFQYYEEEERQRGNFPDRFSGHQFPNYSSELNVNALLLGDSALYLCASSLLTRAPLGEAFFGQGTRLTVV.

The chain recombines TRBV6-4 with TRBJ2-2; 10 bases are shared with TRBD1. CDR3 length: 15 residues. Germline V gives CDR1 MRHNA, CDR2 SNTAGT. The junction had 5 bases not matched to a gene; V was cut back by 5 bases and J by 5 bases. CDR3 DNA sequence: TGTGCCAGCAGTTCCGGGACAGGGGTAACCGGGGAGCTGTTTTTT. It specifies CASSSGTGVTGELFF.

Here the CDR3 reads CASSPRDPPNSYNEQFF. The DNA for the CDR3 is TGCGCCAGCAGCCCCCGGGATCCCCCGAACTCCTACAATGAGCAGTTCTTC. The chain is built from TRBV4-3 and TRBJ2-1; D might be TRBD2 (5 bases). Germline V gene sequence: CDR1 LGHNA, CDR2 YSLEER. The CDR3 loop spans 17 amino acids. V was cut by 4 bases and J by 0 bases, with 16 bases left in between.

V is TRBV4-1 and J is TRBJ1-2; no firm D call. The germline V gene has CDR1 MGHRA and CDR2 YSYEKL. Trimming stripped 4 bases from V and 4 bases from J, with 10 bases between. The CDR3 consists of 13 residues. DNA of the CDR3: TGCGCCAGCAGCCCCCCCGGCGGCTATGGCTACACCTTC. Protein product: CASSPPGGYGYTF.

The chain links TRBV4-1 to TRBJ2-2; D unclear. V was pared by 2 bases and J by 0 bases, with 7 bases between. Germline-derived CDR1 and CDR2 are MGHRA and YSYEKL. The CDR3 has 15 residues. The CDR3 loop is CASSQQFPNTGELFF. The CDR3 coding sequence is TGCGCCAGCAGCCAACAGTTCCCGAACACCGGGGAGCTGTTTTTT.

The chain links TRBV13 to TRBJ2-3; possible D gene TRBD2, 6 bases. CDR1 is PRHDT, CDR2 FYEKMQ, per germline (reference sequence). The ends were cut back, 5 bases at V and 6 bases at J, with 18 bases in the middle. The CDR3 runs 15 residues. The CDR3 DNA reads TGTGCCAGCAGCGTGGGGGGAAGCGAATCCGATACGCAGTATTTT. Translated, it gives CASSVGGSESDTQYF.

Turning to this clone: The sample has other DNA sequences that encode this CDR3 too. The chain joins TRBV5-6 to TRBJ1-3; D remains ambiguous. The CDR3 totals 11 residues. V lost 4 bases, J lost 4 bases, and 3 bases lay in between. From germline, CDR1 is SGHDT and CDR2 YYEEEE. The DNA for the CDR3 is TGTGCCAGCAGCAGAGGAAACACCATATATTTT. Protein product: CASSRGNTIYF. The full variable domain, with the rest looked up from reference TRBV5-6 and TRBJ1-3, is DAGVTQSPTHLIKTRGQQVTLRCSPKSGHDTVSWYQQALGQGPQFIFQYYEEEERQRGNFPDRFSGHQFPNYSSELNVNALLLGDSALYLCASSRGNTIYFGEGSWLTVV.

V is TRBV13 and J is TRBJ1-1, with D unclear. The ends were cut back, 4 bases at V and 5 bases at J, with 11 bases in the middle. The V gene's germline CDR1 is PRHDT and CDR2 FYEKMQ (reference sequence). CDR3 length equals 13 residues. The CDR3: CASSSMVGTEAFF. The CDR3 DNA reads as TGTGCCAGCAGCTCCATGGTGGGGACTGAAGCTTTCTTT.

This rearrangement joins TRBV16 to TRBJ1-5; D perhaps matches TRBD1 (6 bases). Deletions cut 0 bases from V and 0 bases from J, with 12 bases between. Germline CDR1 reads KGHSY; CDR2 reads FQNENV. The CDR3 runs to 17 residues. The CDR3 nucleotides are TGTGCCAGCAGCCAATCTGCGGGGGGCTATAGCAATCAGCCCCAGCATTTT. Its protein is CASSQSAGGYSNQPQHF.

Comments on this clone: Distinct nucleotide sequences in the sample also encode this CDR3. The chain recombines TRBV10-3 with TRBJ1-1; TRBD1 matches at 10 bases. V lost 10 bases to trimming and J lost 5 bases; unmatched junction nucleotides: 10. CDR1 and CDR2 (germline): ENHRY, SYGVKD. This CDR3 has 14 amino acids. In nucleotides, the CDR3 is TGTGCCAGTCGACAGGGGGCCAGGGAAACTGAAGCTTTCTTT. Its protein is CASRQGARETEAFF.

The chain employs TRBV7-3 and TRBJ2-1; 9 bases fit TRBD1. CDR3 length equals 14 residues. The J segment lost 6 bases and the V segment lost 4 bases, leaving 4 bases of the junction unmatched. Germline values: CDR1 SGHTA, CDR2 FQGTGA. The CDR3 DNA is TGTGCCAGCAGCTCCGGGACAGGGTCCAATGAGCAGTTCTTC. Protein: CASSSGTGSNEQFF.

The gene calls are TRBV7-3 and TRBJ1-1; TRBD1 might be the D (5 bases). Trimming took off 4 bases at V and 1 base at J, with 7 bases between the two ends. The CDR3 extends over 13 amino acids. Looked up from germline, CDR1 is SGHTA and CDR2 is FQGTGA. DNA of the CDR3: TGTGCCAGCAGCTCCGGACAGAACACTGAAGCTTTCTTT. Its protein is CASSSGQNTEAFF.

The CDR3 bases are TGTGCCAGCAGCTTAGGTACGGGTGAAGCTTTCTTT. Residues: CASSLGTGEAFF. The chain recombines TRBV7-2 with TRBJ1-1; D is unclear. The CDR3 totals 12 residues. Germline lookup yields CDR1 SGHTA and CDR2 FQGNSA. V was shortened by 1 base and J by 7 bases, with 7 bases between the two germline ends.

The chain recombines TRBV19 with TRBJ2-2; D is unclear. V shed 6 bases and J shed 2 bases, with 4 bases lying between them. This CDR3 is built from 12 residues. CDR1 is LNHDA and CDR2 is SQIVND in the germline V gene (reference sequence). CDR3 region: CASRGNTGELFF. CDR3 DNA sequence: TGTGCCAGTAGGGGCAACACCGGGGAGCTGTTTTTT.

The chain has TRBV6-2 or TRBV6-3 and TRBJ2-5; D perhaps matches TRBD2 (5 bases). V lost 5 bases to trimming and J lost 5 bases, with 18 bases between them. This CDR3 is built from 15 residues. Germline V gene sequence: CDR1 MNHEY, CDR2 SVGEGT. CDR3 protein: CASSLNSLRRETQYF. The CDR3 bases are TGTGCCAGCAGTCTTAACTCTCTTCGGAGGGAGACCCAGTACTTC.

The chain couples TRBV6-5 to TRBJ2-7, with unresolved D. This CDR3 comprises 12 residues. Trimming took 7 bases from V and 2 from J, leaving 9 bases between them. Germline loops: CDR1 MNHEY, CDR2 SVGAGI. Here the CDR3 reads CASKPPTYEQYF. CDR3 DNA: TGTGCCAGCAAACCTCCAACCTACGAGCAGTACTTC.

The rearrangement links TRBV18 to TRBJ1-6, with 7 bases fitting TRBD1. CDR1 and CDR2 (germline): KGHSH, LQKENI. CDR3 length: 18 residues. V lost 3 bases, J lost 6 bases, and 14 bases stayed unmatched. DNA of the CDR3: TGTGCCAGCTCACCGGACCGGGCGGGGACAGCAGTTAATTCACCCCTCCACTTT. Its protein product is CASSPDRAGTAVNSPLHF.

The chain is built from TRBV6-5 and TRBJ1-2, with a tentative D call TRBD1 (5 bases). Germline lookup yields CDR1 MNHEY and CDR2 SVGAGI. V gave up 2 bases and J gave up 0 bases, with 10 bases separating them. The CDR3 has 15 amino acids. DNA for the CDR3: TGTGCCAGCAGTTACATGGGGGTAGCTAACTATGGCTACACCTTC. It encodes CASSYMGVANYGYTF.

The rearrangement links TRBV6-5 to TRBJ1-2; D is perhaps TRBD1 (6 bases). The germline CDR1 and CDR2 sequences are MNHEY and SVGAGI. CDR3 length: 15 residues. Between the trimmed V and J ends, which lost 0 bases and 4 bases, there was a span of 12 bases. The CDR3 sequence is CASSYSPRGPYGYTF. In nucleotides, the CDR3 is TGTGCCAGCAGTTACTCACCTCGGGGGCCCTATGGCTACACCTTC.

The count of this clone is one. This sequence joins TRBV19 and TRBJ1-3, with D possibly matching TRBD1 (6 bases). CDR3 length: 14 residues. The V gene's germline CDR1 is LNHDA and CDR2 SQIVND (reference sequence). Between the trimmed V and J ends, which lost 6 bases and 3 bases, there was a span of 12 bases. This CDR3 reads CASRGQSLGNTIYF. As DNA, the CDR3 is TGTGCCAGTAGAGGACAGAGCCTTGGAAACACCATATATTTT. The complete variable domain, with remaining parts taken from reference TRBV19 and TRBJ1-3, reads DGGITQSPKYLFRKEGQNVTLSCEQNLNHDAMYWYRQDPGQGLRLIYYSQIVNDFQKGDIAEGYSVSREKKESFPLTVTSAQKNPTAFYLCASRGQSLGNTIYFGEGSWLTVV.

The chain joins TRBV2 to TRBJ2-3; TRBD1 is a possible D gene (5 bases). V was clipped by 0 bases and J by 9 bases, with 13 bases between them. The germline V gene encodes CDR1 SNHLY and CDR2 FYNNEI. CDR3 size: 14 residues. In DNA form, the CDR3 reads TGTGCCAGCAGTGAAGCCTCTGGGGCTGGAACGCAGTATTTT. Translation gives CASSEASGAGTQYF.

The V and J genes are TRBV2 and TRBJ2-1; D is unclear. Trimming took off 7 bases at V and 12 bases at J, with 13 bases between the two ends. CDR3 length equals 11 residues. Germline-derived CDR1 and CDR2 are SNHLY and FYNNEI. The CDR3 loop is CASTRSGRQFF. In nucleotides, the CDR3 is TGTGCCAGCACCCGAAGTGGCAGGCAGTTCTTC.

The gene calls are TRBV10-3 and TRBJ2-7; TRBD1 agrees at 9 bases. Germline values: CDR1 ENHRY, CDR2 SYGVKD. This CDR3 spans 22 amino acids. V lost 2 bases and J lost 0; bases outside the gene matches: 23. The CDR3 loop reads CAISEPGLRGTGKSTYSYEQYF. Here the CDR3 DNA reads TGTGCCATCAGTGAGCCCGGACTCCGAGGGACAGGGAAGTCCACCTACTCCTACGAGCAGTACTTC.

The DNA for the CDR3 is TGTGCCAGCAGTGCCCGTCTCCAGGATTCCGGGGGCCCTGAAGCTTTCTTT. It codes for CASSARLQDSGGPEAFF. The chain has TRBV27 and TRBJ1-1; D is perhaps TRBD1 (6 bases). The CDR3 extends over 17 amino acids. Germline V gene sequence: CDR1 MNHEY, CDR2 SMNVEV (reference sequence). V was pared by 5 bases and J by 6 bases, with 25 bases between.

This chain uses TRBV5-1 with TRBJ1-6; TRBD1 agrees at 9 bases. CDR3 length: 15 amino acids. J gave up 10 bases and V 0 bases, and 5 bases lay outside the gene matches. Germline CDR1 and CDR2: SGHRS and YFSETQ. CDR3 amino acids: CASSLEGQGNSPLHF. DNA for the CDR3: TGCGCCAGCAGCTTGGAGGGACAGGGTAACTCACCCCTCCACTTT.

J is TRBJ2-5 and V is TRBV13, with TRBD2 matching over 8 bases. Germline values: CDR1 PRHDT, CDR2 FYEKMQ (reference sequence). Germline trimming cut 5 bases from V and 6 bases from J; bases unmatched to any gene: 20. CDR3 length: 18 amino acids. As DNA, the CDR3 is TGTGCCAGCAGCCACCGTGGGGCGGGGGGCCTTGGGGGCAAGACCCAGTACTTC. This encodes CASSHRGAGGLGGKTQYF.

This clone was detected a few times. This clone may be a read error of a much larger clone one base away. This chain uses TRBV5-8 with TRBJ1-2; TRBD1 agrees at 9 bases. V was pared by 0 bases and J by 6 bases, with 0 bases of the junction left unmatched. The CDR3 totals 13 residues. Per germline, CDR1 SGHTS and CDR2 YDEGEE. CDR3 DNA sequence: TGTGCCAGCAGCTTGGGACAGGGGGATGGCTACACCTTC. It specifies CASSLGQGDGYTF.

V usage is TRBV9 and J usage is TRBJ2-2; D is unclear. Per the germline V gene, CDR1 is SGDLS and CDR2 is YYNGEE. Trimming stripped 0 bases from V and 0 bases from J, with 9 bases between. The CDR3 contains 16 residues. In DNA, the CDR3 is TGTGCCAGCAGCGTAGGGACGGCTGCGAACACCGGGGAGCTGTTTTTT. Protein: CASSVGTAANTGELFF.